These 12 T cell receptor beta chains share one sample of origin, sequenced in a study of cytomegalovirus exposure and HLA in healthy donors. The PCR used 60 Vbeta and 13 Jbeta primers. Profiling relied on immunoSEQ multiplex PCR, and the TCRdb table lists in-frame clones only, not all of them. The sample includes 150,000 to 200,000 clones, approximately 77% of them seen just once. The sample taken for sequencing was PBMCs. The receptors originated from a male donor in good health and CMV-seropositive.

This clone appeared a single time. The chain has TRBV2 and TRBJ2-1; 12 nucleotides match TRBD2. From germline, CDR1 is SNHLY and CDR2 FYNNEI. With 1 base clipped from V and 8 bases from J, the junction kept 6 bases outside the gene matches. This CDR3 is built from 16 residues. The CDR3 nucleotides read TGTGCCAGCAGTGAAGGGACTAGCGGGGCGCAGGATGAGCAGTTCTTC. Its translation is CASSEGTSGAQDEQFF.

This chain connects TRBV27 to TRBJ2-3, with TRBD2 identical over 8 bases. V was clipped by 1 base and J by 2 bases; unmatched bases: 5. The CDR3 runs 16 residues. Germline loops: CDR1 MNHEY, CDR2 SMNVEV (reference sequence). This CDR3 reads CASSLYGRGATDTQYF. The CDR3 region has the DNA TGTGCCAGCAGTTTATACGGGCGGGGGGCCACAGATACGCAGTATTTT.

V gene TRBV30 combines with J gene TRBJ2-5; 10 nucleotides match TRBD1. Trimming cost V 3 bases and J 7 bases; bases outside gene matches: 8. The CDR3 is 14 residues long. Germline V gene data show CDR1 as GTSNPN and CDR2 as SVGIG (reference sequence). The CDR3, as DNA: TGTGCCTGGAGCCAATCCCGGGACAGGGGGACCCAGTACTTC. Its protein product is CAWSQSRDRGTQYF.

V and J are TRBV7-9 and TRBJ2-7, with 9 nucleotides matching TRBD1. The CDR3 totals 15 residues. The ends lost 5 bases at V and 3 bases at J; junction bases unmatched: 8. From germline, CDR1 is SEHNR and CDR2 FQNEAQ (reference sequence). The CDR3 reads CASSPTGGEVYEQYF. CDR3 DNA: TGTGCCAGCAGCCCCACAGGGGGCGAAGTCTACGAGCAGTACTTC.

The CDR3 is CASNPQGTSYEQYF. The DNA of the CDR3 is TGTGCCAGCAACCCACAGGGCACTTCCTACGAGCAGTACTTC. This chain uses TRBV7-8 with TRBJ2-7; D is possibly TRBD1 (6 bases). The CDR3 contains 14 residues. V was trimmed by 7 bases and J by 1 base, leaving 14 bases between them. Germline V gives CDR1 SGHVS, CDR2 FQNEAQ.

This clone is a singleton in its sample. The gene calls are TRBV6-1 and TRBJ2-5; the D gene is possibly TRBD1 (6 bases). The CDR3 has 14 residues. With 4 bases removed from V and 2 bases from J, the gap between germline ends came to 11 bases. Germline V gene data show CDR1 as MNHNS and CDR2 as SASEGT. This chain's CDR3 is CASSGQAPQETQYF. As DNA, the CDR3 is TGTGCCAGCAGTGGACAGGCACCTCAAGAGACCCAGTACTTC.

V and J are TRBV30 and TRBJ1-1; D might be TRBD1 (5 bases). This CDR3 contains 13 residues. The V end was cut by 4 bases, the J end by 6 bases, with 15 bases between. CDR1 and CDR2 from the germline V gene are GTSNPN and SVGIG (reference sequence). The CDR3 nucleotides read TGTGCCTGGAAGCAGGGTTTTGAACCTGAAGCTTTCTTT. Protein product: CAWKQGFEPEAFF. The full variable domain, its missing parts supplied by reference TRBV30 and TRBJ1-1, is SQTIHQWPATLVQPVGSPLSLECTVEGTSNPNLYWYRQAAGRGLQLLFYSVGIGQISSEVPQNLSASRPQDRQFILSSKKLLLSDSGFYLCAWKQGFEPEAFFGQGTRLTVV.

The chain employs TRBV21-1 and TRBJ2-5; the table's D call TRBD2 went unverified against the DNA. TRBV21-1 is tagged as a pseudogene. This CDR3 is built from 15 residues. The CDR3 sequence is CASSKRAPKGETQYF. Here the CDR3 DNA reads TGTGCCAGCAGCAAGCGGGCCCCGAAAGGGGAGACCCAGTACTTC.

This chain joins TRBV18 and TRBJ2-3, with 8 bases that match TRBD2. Trimming removed 4 bases from V and 5 bases from J; junction bases left unmatched: 8. The CDR3 length is 15 residues. From germline, CDR1 is KGHSH and CDR2 LQKENI. Written as DNA, the CDR3 is TGTGCCAGCTCACTCGTCGCGGGGGGACGAGATACGCAGTATTTT. This gives the protein CASSLVAGGRDTQYF.

This chain connects TRBV13 to TRBJ1-3, with a possible D match to TRBD1 (6 bases). The V end lost 3 bases, the J end lost 4 bases, and 13 bases lay between the germline ends. The CDR3 has 15 amino acids. Germline V gives CDR1 PRHDT, CDR2 FYEKMQ (reference sequence). CDR3 nucleotides: TGTGCCAGCAGCTTGACAGGAACGGGAGGAAACACCATATATTTT. This codes for CASSLTGTGGNTIYF.

The CDR3 DNA sequence: TGTGCCAGCAGCCAATTTGACAGGATGGGTGTGCGGTACTTC. This gives the protein CASSQFDRMGVRYF. This rearrangement joins TRBV4-2 to TRBJ2-7, with D tentatively TRBD1 (6 bases). Per germline, CDR1 LGHNA and CDR2 YNFKEQ. The V end was cut by 2 bases, the J end by 12 bases, with 20 bases between. The CDR3 loop spans 14 amino acids.

This clone was found once. In the same sample, other DNA sequences code for this CDR3. The chain links TRBV6-4 to TRBJ2-3; 10 nucleotides line up with TRBD2. J gave up 4 bases and V 3 bases, and 1 base lay outside the gene matches. The CDR3 extends over 14 amino acids. Germline CDR1 reads MRHNA; CDR2 reads SNTAGT. CDR3 sequence reads: CASSDSGGPDTQYF. The CDR3 DNA reads as TGTGCCAGCAGTGATAGCGGGGGGCCAGATACGCAGTATTTT.